The rows below give T cell receptor beta chains drawn from one sample of a study of a mutant IDH1 vaccine in newly diagnosed glioma. These receptors' antigens are unknown. Only in-frame clones appear in the TCRdb table, and some are missing; sequencing was by immunoSEQ multiplex PCR. This table holds more than 35,000 clones, approximately 81% found once. The source material was PBMCs, sampled from a glioma patient whose treatment included an IDH1 peptide vaccine. The receptors originated from a woman in her thirties or forties with glioma. Some clones in this sample may be carry-over from other donors' samples. Both conserved end residues are part of each CDR3. D genes are given only for firm matches. Size is stated for part of the rows, as once, few or many counts, or as a class when the clone is expanded.

size	V	J	D	DNA	CDR3
few	TRBV5-1	TRBJ2-3	TRBD2	TGCGCCAGCAGCTTGGATCTAGCGGGAGGAGATACGCAGTATTTT	CASSLDLAGGDTQYF
.	TRBV5-1	TRBJ1-5	TRBD1	TGCGCCAGCAGCCCTGGGACAGGGAGCCCCGGAAATCAGCCCCAGCATTTT	CASSPGTGSPGNQPQHF
.	TRBV19	TRBJ1-5	.	TGTGCCACCCAGGGTTCACTCAATCAGCCCCAGCATTTT	CATQGSLNQPQHF
.	TRBV10-2	TRBJ1-1	.	TGCGCCAGCGCTCGACAGATCGCTGAAGCTTTCTTT	CASARQIAEAFF
.	TRBV10-3	TRBJ1-3	TRBD1	TGTGCCATCCGAATATTGGGACAGGGAAACTGGGACACCATATATTTT	CAIRILGQGNWDTIYF
once	TRBV7-9	TRBJ2-5	.	TGTGCCAGCAGCTTGGCAAGCCTGGGGCAAGAGACCCAGTACTTC	CASSLASLGQETQYF
.	TRBV9	TRBJ2-3	TRBD2	TGTGCCAGCAGCGAGGGACTAGCGGGAGGACTCCCGCAGTATTTT	CASSEGLAGGLPQYF
.	TRBV9	TRBJ1-6	TRBD1	TGTGCCAGCAATCCGACAGGGCGCGGAAATTCACCCCTCCACTTT	CASNPTGRGNSPLHF
.	TRBV7-3	TRBJ2-7	TRBD2	TGTGCCAGCAGCGTTTCAGCGGGGGCGGCCTACGAGCAGTACTTC	CASSVSAGAAYEQYF
.	TRBV18	TRBJ2-7	.	TGTGCCAGCTCACCAGTGACCGCCTACGAGCAGTACTTC	CASSPVTAYEQYF
.	TRBV4-3	TRBJ1-6	.	TGCGCCAGCAGCCAAGATTTAGGGCTGAGTTCACCCCTCCACTTT	CASSQDLGLSSPLHF
.	TRBV7-7	TRBJ2-2	.	TGTGCTAGCAGCCCTCTGGGGATGGGAGCCGGGGAGCTGTTTTTT	CASSPLGMGAGELFF
.	TRBV6-1	TRBJ1-2	.	TGTGCCAGCAGTGGGACAGAGAACTATGGCTACACCTTC	CASSGTENYGYTF
.	TRBV28	TRBJ2-5	.	TGTGCCAGCAGTTTGATTAGCGGACAAGAGACCCAGTACTTC	CASSLISGQETQYF
.	TRBV7-3	TRBJ1-5	.	TGTGCCAGCAGCCCCGACAGGAATCAGCCCCAGCATTTT	CASSPDRNQPQHF
.	TRBV15	TRBJ2-7	TRBD1	TGTGCCACCAGCAGCCTTACAGGGGTCTCCTACGAGCAGTACTTC	CATSSLTGVSYEQYF
.	TRBV10-3	TRBJ1-2	TRBD1	TGTGCCATCAGGCATCCGGGACAGAGTTCCTCTAACTATGGCTACACCTTC	CAIRHPGQSSSNYGYTF
.	TRBV5-6	TRBJ1-4	.	TGTGCCAGCAGCCTGGCAGTGGGTGAAGAAAAACTGTTTTTT	CASSLAVGEEKLFF
.	TRBV6-6	TRBJ1-2	.	TGTGCCAGCAGTCCCCGGGACATCCATTATGGCTACACCTTC	CASSPRDIHYGYTF
.	TRBV6-5	TRBJ2-7	TRBD2	TGTGCCAGCAGCTTAGGACTAGAATGGGGCCGCGAGCAGTACTTC	CASSLGLEWGREQYF
few	TRBV18	TRBJ2-7	.	TGTGCCAGCTCACCACAGTTGGAAGGCAGACAGTTTTCTATCTACGAGCAGTACTTC	CASSPQLEGRQFSIYEQYF
.	TRBV7-8	TRBJ1-1	.	TGTGCCAGCAGCTTAGATAAAGTTCTTCCCAAATCTTCCACTGAAGCTTTCTTT	CASSLDKVLPKSSTEAFF
medium-sized	TRBV5-8	TRBJ1-2	TRBD1	TGTGCCAGCACCGTTGGACAGGCTGGGGGCTACACCTTC	CASTVGQAGGYTF
once	TRBV11-2	TRBJ2-7	.	TGTGCCAGCAGCTTAGATGGGCAAGGCTCCTTTCCCTACGAGCAGTACTTC	CASSLDGQGSFPYEQYF
.	TRBV19	TRBJ1-2	.	TGTGCCAGTAGATCGCGTATGGAGCCTAACTATGGCTACACCTTC	CASRSRMEPNYGYTF
.	TRBV19	TRBJ1-5	.	TGTGCCAGTGGCGGCAGCAACAATCAGCCCCAGCATTTT	CASGGSNNQPQHF
.	TRBV20-1	TRBJ2-7	.	TGCAGTGCTAGTTGGCGGGACGAGCAGTACTTC	CSASWRDEQYF
.	TRBV6-4	TRBJ2-3	TRBD2	TGTGCCAGCAGCGTGACTAGCGGGGGGGCGGATACGCAGTATTTT	CASSVTSGGADTQYF
.	TRBV27	TRBJ1-2	.	TGTGCAAGCTTTGGATCAGGATATGGCTACACCTTC	CASFGSGYGYTF
.	TRBV5-6	TRBJ1-2	.	TGTGCCAGCAGCTTGGGGCAGGGCCGCGGCTACACCTTC	CASSLGQGRGYTF
.	TRBV10-3	TRBJ2-3	.	TGTGCCATCAGTGAACCCCACACAGATACGCAGTATTTT	CAISEPHTDTQYF
few	TRBV28	TRBJ2-7	.	TGTGCCAGCTTTTCGAGACAGTCCTCCTACGAGCAGTACTTC	CASFSRQSSYEQYF
.	TRBV30	TRBJ1-5	.	TGTGCCTGGAGAGGAGACAGGAGCAATCAGCCCCAGCATTTT	CAWRGDRSNQPQHF
.	TRBV5-1	TRBJ2-7	.	TGCGCCAGCACGCAGGCTAGTGGGATATACGAGCAGTACTTC	CASTQASGIYEQYF
once	TRBV7-6	TRBJ2-7	.	TGTGCCAGCAGCTTAGAGGGATCCGGTTACTACGAGCAGTACTTC	CASSLEGSGYYEQYF
.	TRBV19	TRBJ1-6	.	TGTGCCAGTAGTAGTGGGGACACCTATAATTCACCCCTCCACTTT	CASSSGDTYNSPLHF
once	TRBV7-2	TRBJ2-3	.	TGTGCCAGCAGCTTAGCGGCCACAGATACGCAGTATTTT	CASSLAATDTQYF
few	TRBV11-2	TRBJ1-6	TRBD1	TGTGCCAGCAGCTTAGGGGCAGGGGGCTCTGATTCACCCCTCCACTTT	CASSLGAGGSDSPLHF
.	TRBV28	TRBJ1-5	.	TGTGCCAGCAGTCCCCTTGCCTCGAATCAGCCCCAGCATTTT	CASSPLASNQPQHF
.	TRBV23-1	TRBJ2-6	TRBD1	TGCGCCAGCAGTCAATCGACCGACAGGGTTTGGTCTGGGGCCAACGTCCTGACTTTC	CASSQSTDRVWSGANVLTF
.	TRBV29-1	TRBJ2-3	TRBD1	TGCAGCAATCGACAGGGCGGCACAGATACGCAGTATTTT	CSNRQGGTDTQYF
.	TRBV28	TRBJ1-1	TRBD1	TGTGCCAGCAGTTTCCCGGGACAGTTGAACACTGAAGCTTTCTTT	CASSFPGQLNTEAFF
.	TRBV4-3	TRBJ2-1	.	TGCGCCAGCAGCCTTCTTAGCTCCTACAATGAGCAGTTCTTC	CASSLLSSYNEQFF
.	TRBV27	TRBJ2-7	.	TGTGCCAGCAGTTTTGGCTACGAGCAGTACTTC	CASSFGYEQYF
once	TRBV9	TRBJ2-7	TRBD1	TGTGCCAGCAGCGGTGGGGGGACAGGGAGGAACGAGCAGTACTTC	CASSGGGTGRNEQYF
.	TRBV11-2	TRBJ1-1	.	TGTGCCAGCAGCTTGAAGGAAAACACTGAAGCTTTCTTT	CASSLKENTEAFF
.	TRBV28	TRBJ2-7	TRBD1	TGTGCCAGCAGTCTGCAGACAGGGCACTCCTACGAGCAGTACTTC	CASSLQTGHSYEQYF
.	TRBV4-2	TRBJ2-7	.	TGTGCCAGCAGCCAAGAAGATGAGGACTTCTACGAGCAGTACTTC	CASSQEDEDFYEQYF